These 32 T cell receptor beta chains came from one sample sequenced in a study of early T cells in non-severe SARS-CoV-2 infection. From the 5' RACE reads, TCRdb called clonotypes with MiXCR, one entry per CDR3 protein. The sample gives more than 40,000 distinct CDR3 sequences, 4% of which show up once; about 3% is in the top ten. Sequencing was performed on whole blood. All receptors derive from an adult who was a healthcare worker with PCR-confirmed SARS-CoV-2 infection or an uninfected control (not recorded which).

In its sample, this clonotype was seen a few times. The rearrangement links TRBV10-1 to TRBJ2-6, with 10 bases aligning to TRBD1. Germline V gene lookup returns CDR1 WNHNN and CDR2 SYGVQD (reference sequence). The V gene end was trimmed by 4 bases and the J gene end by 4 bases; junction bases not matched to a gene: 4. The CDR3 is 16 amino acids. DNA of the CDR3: TGCGCCAGCAGTGCGGGACAGGGGTCCGGGGCCAACGTCCTGACTTTC. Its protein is CASSAGQGSGANVLTF.

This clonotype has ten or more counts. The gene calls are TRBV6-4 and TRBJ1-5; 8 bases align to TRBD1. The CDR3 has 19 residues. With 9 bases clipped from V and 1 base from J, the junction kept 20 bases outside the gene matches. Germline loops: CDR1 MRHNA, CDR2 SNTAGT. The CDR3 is CASPPPDRGSGGSNQPQHF. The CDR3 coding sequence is TGTGCCAGTCCCCCTCCTGACAGGGGATCTGGAGGAAGCAATCAGCCCCAGCATTTT.

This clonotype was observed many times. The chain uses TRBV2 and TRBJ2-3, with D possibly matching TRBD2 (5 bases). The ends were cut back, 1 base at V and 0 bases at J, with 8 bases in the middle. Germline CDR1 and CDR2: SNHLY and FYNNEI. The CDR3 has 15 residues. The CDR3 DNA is TGTGCCAGCAGTGAAGAAGGCGGGAGCACAGATACGCAGTATTTT. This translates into CASSEEGGSTDTQYF.

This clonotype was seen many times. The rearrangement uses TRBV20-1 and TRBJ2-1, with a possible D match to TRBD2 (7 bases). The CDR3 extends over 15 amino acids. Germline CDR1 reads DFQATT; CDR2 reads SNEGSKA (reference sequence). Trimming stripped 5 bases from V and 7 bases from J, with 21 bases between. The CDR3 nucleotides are TGCAGTGCTTCCCGGGGGCGGGAGCCTGGTAATGAGCAGTTCTTC. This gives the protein CSASRGREPGNEQFF.

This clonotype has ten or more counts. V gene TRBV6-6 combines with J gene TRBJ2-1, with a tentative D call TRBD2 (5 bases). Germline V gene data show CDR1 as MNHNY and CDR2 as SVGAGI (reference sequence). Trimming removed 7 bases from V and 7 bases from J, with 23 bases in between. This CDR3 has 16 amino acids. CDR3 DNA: TGTGCCAGCACCCCCCATCGTTCTAGCCCAAGAAATGAGCAGTTCTTC. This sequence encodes CASTPHRSSPRNEQFF.

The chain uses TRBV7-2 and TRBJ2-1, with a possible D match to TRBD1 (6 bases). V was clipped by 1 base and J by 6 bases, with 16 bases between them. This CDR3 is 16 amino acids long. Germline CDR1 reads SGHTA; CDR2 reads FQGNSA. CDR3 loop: CASSLGLGAGLNEQFF. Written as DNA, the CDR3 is TGTGCCAGCAGCTTAGGGCTGGGGGCCGGACTCAATGAGCAGTTCTTC.

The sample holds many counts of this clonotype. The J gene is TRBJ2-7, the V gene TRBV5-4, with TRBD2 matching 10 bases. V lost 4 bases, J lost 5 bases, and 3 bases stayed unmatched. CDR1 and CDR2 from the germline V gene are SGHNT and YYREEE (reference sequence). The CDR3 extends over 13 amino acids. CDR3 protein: CASSRGTSDEQYF. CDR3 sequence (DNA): TGTGCCAGCAGCCGAGGGACTAGCGACGAGCAGTACTTC.

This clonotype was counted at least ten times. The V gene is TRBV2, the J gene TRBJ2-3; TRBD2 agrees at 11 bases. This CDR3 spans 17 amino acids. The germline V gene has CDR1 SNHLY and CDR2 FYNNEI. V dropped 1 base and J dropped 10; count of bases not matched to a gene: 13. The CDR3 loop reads CASSEGGLAGFTTAQYF. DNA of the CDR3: TGTGCCAGCAGTGAAGGTGGACTAGCGGGTTTTACTACTGCGCAGTATTTT.

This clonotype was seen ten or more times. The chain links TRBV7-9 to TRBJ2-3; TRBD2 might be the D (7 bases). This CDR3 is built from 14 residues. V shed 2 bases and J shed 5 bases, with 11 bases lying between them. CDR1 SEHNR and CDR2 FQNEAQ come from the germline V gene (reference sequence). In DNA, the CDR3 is TGTGCCAGCAGCTTAACGGGGGGCCAAGATACGCAGTATTTT. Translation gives CASSLTGGQDTQYF.

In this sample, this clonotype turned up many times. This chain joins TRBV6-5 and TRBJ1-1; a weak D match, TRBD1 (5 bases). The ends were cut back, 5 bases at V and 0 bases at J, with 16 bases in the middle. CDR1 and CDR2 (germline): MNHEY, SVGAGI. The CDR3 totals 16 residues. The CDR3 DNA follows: TGTGCCAGCAGTAATAGTTTGGGGGGAATGAACACTGAAGCTTTCTTT. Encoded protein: CASSNSLGGMNTEAFF.

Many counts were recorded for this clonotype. The chain's CDR3 is CSASEWGGKETQYF. The CDR3 coding sequence is TGCAGTGCTTCAGAGTGGGGGGGCAAGGAGACCCAGTACTTC. This sequence joins TRBV20-1 and TRBJ2-5; possibly TRBD2 for D (7 bases). The germline V gene encodes CDR1 DFQATT and CDR2 SNEGSKA (reference sequence). V lost 5 bases and J 5 bases, leaving 18 bases between the germline ends. This CDR3 has 14 residues.

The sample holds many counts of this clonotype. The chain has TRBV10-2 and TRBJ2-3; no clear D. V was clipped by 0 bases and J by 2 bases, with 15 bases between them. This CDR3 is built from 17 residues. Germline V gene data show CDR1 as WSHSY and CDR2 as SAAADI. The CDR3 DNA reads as TGCGCCAGCAGTGAGTCGGACCTACCGTCAATCACAGATACGCAGTATTTT. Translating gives CASSESDLPSITDTQYF.

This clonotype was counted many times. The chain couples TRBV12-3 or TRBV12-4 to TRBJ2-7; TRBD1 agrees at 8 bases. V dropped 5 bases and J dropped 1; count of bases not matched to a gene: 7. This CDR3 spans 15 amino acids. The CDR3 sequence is CASSGPGQESYEQYF. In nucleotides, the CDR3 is TGTGCCAGCAGTGGTCCGGGACAGGAATCCTACGAGCAGTACTTC.

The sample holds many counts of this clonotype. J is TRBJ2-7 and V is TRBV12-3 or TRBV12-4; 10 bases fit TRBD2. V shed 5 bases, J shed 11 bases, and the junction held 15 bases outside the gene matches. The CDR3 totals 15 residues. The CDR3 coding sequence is TGTGCCAGCAGTCCTCAGGGTAGCGGGGGGTCTCGGAAGTACTTC. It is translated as CASSPQGSGGSRKYF.

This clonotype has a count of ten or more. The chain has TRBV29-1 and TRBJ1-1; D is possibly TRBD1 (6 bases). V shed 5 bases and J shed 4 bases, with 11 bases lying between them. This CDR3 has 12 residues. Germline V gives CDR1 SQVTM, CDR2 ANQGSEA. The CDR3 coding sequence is TGCAGCGTTTCGGGGGCGAGCACTGAAGCTTTCTTT. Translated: CSVSGASTEAFF. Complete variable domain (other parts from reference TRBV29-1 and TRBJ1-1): SAVISQKPSRDICQRGTSLTIQCQVDSQVTMMFWYRQQPGQSLTLIATANQGSEATYESGFVIDKFPISRPNLTFSTLTVSNMSPEDSSIYLCSVSGASTEAFFGQGTRLTVV.

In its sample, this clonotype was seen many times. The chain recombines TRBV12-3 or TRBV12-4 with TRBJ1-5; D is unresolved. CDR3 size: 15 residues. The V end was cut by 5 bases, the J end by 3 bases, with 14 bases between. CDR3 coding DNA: TGTGCCAGCAGTCACCCGGGGAGCTCCAATCAGCCCCAGCATTTT. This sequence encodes CASSHPGSSNQPQHF.

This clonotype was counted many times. The CDR3 DNA reads TGTGCCAGCAGTGAGCAGGGAAACTATGGCTACACCTTC. Residues: CASSEQGNYGYTF. The chain is built from TRBV6-6 and TRBJ1-2, with D possibly being TRBD1 (5 bases). The CDR3 length is 13 residues. CDR1 is MNHNY and CDR2 is SVGAGI in the germline V gene (reference sequence). V was clipped by 5 bases and J by 2 bases, with 9 bases between them.

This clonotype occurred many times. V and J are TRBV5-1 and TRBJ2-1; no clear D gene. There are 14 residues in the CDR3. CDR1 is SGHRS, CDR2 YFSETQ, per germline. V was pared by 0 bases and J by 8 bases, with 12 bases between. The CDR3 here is CASSLERLLDEQFF. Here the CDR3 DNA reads TGCGCCAGCAGCTTGGAGAGGTTACTCGATGAGCAGTTCTTC.

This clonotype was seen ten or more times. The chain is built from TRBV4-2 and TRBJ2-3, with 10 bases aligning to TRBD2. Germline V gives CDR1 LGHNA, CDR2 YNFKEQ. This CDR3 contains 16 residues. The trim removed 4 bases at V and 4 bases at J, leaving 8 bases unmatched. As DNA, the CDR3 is TGTGCCAGCAGCCCTAAGCGGGGGGGCGGCGCAGATACGCAGTATTTT. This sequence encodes CASSPKRGGGADTQYF.

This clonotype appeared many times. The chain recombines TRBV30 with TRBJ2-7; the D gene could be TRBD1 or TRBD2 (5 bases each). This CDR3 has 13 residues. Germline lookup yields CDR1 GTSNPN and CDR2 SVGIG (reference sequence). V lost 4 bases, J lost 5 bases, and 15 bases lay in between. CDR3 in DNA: TGTGCCTGGAAGAGCGGACATAGCCACGAGCAGTACTTC. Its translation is CAWKSGHSHEQYF.

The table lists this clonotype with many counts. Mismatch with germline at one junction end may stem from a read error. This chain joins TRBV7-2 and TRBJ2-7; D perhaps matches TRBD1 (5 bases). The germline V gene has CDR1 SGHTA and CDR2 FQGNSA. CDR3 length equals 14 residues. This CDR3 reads CASSFRGTSPQRRF. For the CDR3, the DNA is TGTGCCAGCAGCTTTAGGGGTACGAGTCCACAACGGCGCTTC.

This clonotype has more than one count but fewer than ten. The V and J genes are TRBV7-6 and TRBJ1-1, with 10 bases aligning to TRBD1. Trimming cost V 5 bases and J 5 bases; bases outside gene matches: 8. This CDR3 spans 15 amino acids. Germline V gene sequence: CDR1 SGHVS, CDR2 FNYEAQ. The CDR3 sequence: CASSGQGDRGTEAFF. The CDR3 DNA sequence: TGTGCCAGCAGCGGACAGGGGGACAGGGGAACTGAAGCTTTCTTT.

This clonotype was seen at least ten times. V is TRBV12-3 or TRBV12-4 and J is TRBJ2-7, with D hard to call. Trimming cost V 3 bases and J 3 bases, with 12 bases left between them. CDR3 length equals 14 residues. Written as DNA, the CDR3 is TGTGCCAGCAGTTTGTCTCAGGTCAGCTACGAGCAGTACTTC. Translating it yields CASSLSQVSYEQYF.

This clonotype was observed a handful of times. CDR3 loop: CASGNGYTEAFF. In nucleotides, the CDR3 is TGTGCCAGCGGAAACGGGTACACTGAAGCTTTCTTT. The V call is TRBV12-3 or TRBV12-4, the J call TRBJ1-1; D is uncertain. Deletions cut 8 bases from V and 3 bases from J, with 10 bases between. This CDR3 comprises 12 residues.

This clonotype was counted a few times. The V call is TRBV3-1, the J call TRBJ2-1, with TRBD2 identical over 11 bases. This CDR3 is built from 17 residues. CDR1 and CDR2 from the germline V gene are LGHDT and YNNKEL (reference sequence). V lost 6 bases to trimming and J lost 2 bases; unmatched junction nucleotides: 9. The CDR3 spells CASSLLAGGHPYNEQFF. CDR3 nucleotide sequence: TGTGCCAGCAGTTTATTAGCGGGAGGGCACCCCTACAATGAGCAGTTCTTC.

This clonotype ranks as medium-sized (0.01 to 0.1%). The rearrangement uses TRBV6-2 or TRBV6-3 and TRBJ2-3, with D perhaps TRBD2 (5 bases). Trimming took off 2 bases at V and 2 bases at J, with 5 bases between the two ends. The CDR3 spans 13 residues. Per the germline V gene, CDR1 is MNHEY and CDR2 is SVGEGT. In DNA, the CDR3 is TGTGCCAGCAGTTACCGGGACACAGATACGCAGTATTTT. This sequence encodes CASSYRDTDTQYF.

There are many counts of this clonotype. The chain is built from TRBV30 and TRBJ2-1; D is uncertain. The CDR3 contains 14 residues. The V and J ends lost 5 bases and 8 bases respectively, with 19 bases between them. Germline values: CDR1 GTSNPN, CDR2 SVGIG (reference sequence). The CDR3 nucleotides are TGTGCCTGGCGACCGGCCCCGTTAAGCTATGAGCAGTTCTTC. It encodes CAWRPAPLSYEQFF.

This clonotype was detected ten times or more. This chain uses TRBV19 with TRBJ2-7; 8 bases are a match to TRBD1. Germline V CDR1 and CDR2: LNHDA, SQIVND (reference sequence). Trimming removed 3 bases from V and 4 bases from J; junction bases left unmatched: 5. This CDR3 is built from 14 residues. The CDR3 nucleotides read TGTGCCAGTAGTATTGACAGGGGAGAATACGAGCAGTACTTC. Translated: CASSIDRGEYEQYF.

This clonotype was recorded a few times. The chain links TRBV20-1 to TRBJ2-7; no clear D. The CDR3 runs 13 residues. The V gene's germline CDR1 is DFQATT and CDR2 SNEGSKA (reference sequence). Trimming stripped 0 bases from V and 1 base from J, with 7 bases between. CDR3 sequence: CSARDGVSYEQYF. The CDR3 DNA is TGCAGTGCTAGAGATGGCGTTTCCTACGAGCAGTACTTC.

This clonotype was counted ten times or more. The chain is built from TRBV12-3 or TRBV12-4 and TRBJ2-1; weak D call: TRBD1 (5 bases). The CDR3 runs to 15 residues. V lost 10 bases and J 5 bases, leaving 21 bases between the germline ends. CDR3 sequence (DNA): TGTGCCACCACTCCCCTAACAGGAACAGACAATGAGCAGTTCTTC. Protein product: CATTPLTGTDNEQFF.

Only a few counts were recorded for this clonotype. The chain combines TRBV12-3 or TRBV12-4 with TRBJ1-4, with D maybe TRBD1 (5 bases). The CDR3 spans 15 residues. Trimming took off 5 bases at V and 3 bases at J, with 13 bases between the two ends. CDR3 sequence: CASSRGRAPNEKLFF. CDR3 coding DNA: TGTGCCAGCAGTCGGGGACGGGCACCTAATGAAAAACTGTTTTTT.

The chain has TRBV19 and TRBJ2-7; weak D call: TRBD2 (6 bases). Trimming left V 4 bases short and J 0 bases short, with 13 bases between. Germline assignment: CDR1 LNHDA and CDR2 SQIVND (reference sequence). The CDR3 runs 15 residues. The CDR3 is CASSKGTPGSYEQYF. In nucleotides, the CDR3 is TGTGCCAGTAGTAAAGGGACTCCCGGCTCCTACGAGCAGTACTTC.